The following is a TCR beta chain sequence with its context. The antigen is unknown. Generated by immunoSEQ multiplex PCR, the TCRdb table keeps only in-frame clones and is missing some. The sample holds 35,000 to 45,000 clones, less than 70% seen once. The ViraFEST assay expanded antigen-specific CD4+ T cells with viral peptide pools before sequencing. When around 9 days of culture had elapsed, CD4+ T cells were isolated. Having tested negative for nucleocapsid antibodies, the vaccine recipients showed no prior SARS-CoV-2 infection. About 2.2 million PBMC per well received about 10 IU/ml IL-2 and about 10 ug/ml peptides in culture. Cultures received IL-2 medium that replaced half the medium on days 3 and 7. This specimen comes from a study of vaccination effects on CD4 cells after COVID-19. Study-level findings and limits: The authors studied few convalescent patients and collected no early post-infection timepoints.

V lost 0 bases and J lost 3, with 10 bases in between. Germline-derived CDR1 and CDR2 are SGHRS and YFSETQ. The length of the CDR3 is 15 residues. The rearrangement uses TRBV5-1 and TRBJ1-3, with a weak D call TRBD1 (6 bases). The material sequenced was CD4+ T cells from PBMCs cultured with HCoV-OC43 spike peptides, taken before COVID-19 vaccination. Subset described: HCoV-OC43 spike overlapping peptide pool stimulation. This clonotype was obtained from a human donor who received a COVID-19 vaccine. The CDR3 protein is CASSLAGGHGNTIYF. The CDR3 DNA follows: TGCGCCAGCAGCTTGGCCGGGGGGCATGGAAACACCATATATTTT.